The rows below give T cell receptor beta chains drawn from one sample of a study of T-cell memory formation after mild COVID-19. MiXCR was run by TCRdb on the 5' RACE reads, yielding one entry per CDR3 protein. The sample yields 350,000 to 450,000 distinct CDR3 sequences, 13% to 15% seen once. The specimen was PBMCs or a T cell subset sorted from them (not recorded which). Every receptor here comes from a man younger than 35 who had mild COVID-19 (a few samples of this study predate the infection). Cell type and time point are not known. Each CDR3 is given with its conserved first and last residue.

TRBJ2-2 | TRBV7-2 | CASSLSGGAPGELFF
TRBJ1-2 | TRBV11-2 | CASSSQGGHGYTF
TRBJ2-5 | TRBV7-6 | CASSTSGHPQETQYF
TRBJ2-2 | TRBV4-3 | CASSRSGNRAGELFF
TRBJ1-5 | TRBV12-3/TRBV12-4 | CASSSSGDGGRIQPQHF
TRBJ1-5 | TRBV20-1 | CSAKVSDQPQHF
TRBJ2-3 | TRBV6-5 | CASSDWDTQYF
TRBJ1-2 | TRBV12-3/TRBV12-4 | CASSPRWNSNYGYTF
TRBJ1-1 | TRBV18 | CASSPGQGIAEAFF
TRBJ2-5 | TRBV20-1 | CSDLDRGRETQYF
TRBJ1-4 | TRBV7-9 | CASSLAPRESEKLFF
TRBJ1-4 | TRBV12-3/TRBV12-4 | CASSSPGFWSGVNEKLFF
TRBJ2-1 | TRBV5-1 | CASSLQVTSDEQFF
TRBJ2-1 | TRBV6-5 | CASGNSYNEQFF
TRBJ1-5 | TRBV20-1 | CSASGLVGNQPQHF
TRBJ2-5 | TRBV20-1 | CSARVGASETQYF
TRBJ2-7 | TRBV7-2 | CASKPVWSGREQYF